A selection of T cell receptor beta chains follows, all from one sample in a study of shared clonotypes between healthy human individuals. TCRdb keeps only in-frame clones here, not all; method: immunoSEQ multiplex PCR. The data contain roughly 490,000 clones, approximately 80% of them singletons. Sequenced: PBMCs. The receptors originated from a woman aged 40 to 50 in good health. Some clones in this sample may be carry-over from other donors' samples. Both conserved end residues are trimmed from each CDR3. Fields, in order: J gene, V gene, CDR3 protein.

J gene: TRBJ2-5; V gene: TRBV11-1; CDR3 protein: ASSPGPGTQY
J gene: TRBJ2-6; V gene: TRBV27; CDR3 protein: ASSPTPRTSGANVLT
J gene: TRBJ2-1; V gene: TRBV7-3; CDR3 protein: ASSLTVGPNEQF
J gene: TRBJ1-2; V gene: TRBV6-6; CDR3 protein: ASSYSIATDYGYT
J gene: TRBJ2-3; V gene: TRBV11-2; CDR3 protein: ASSFWGGSPDTQY
J gene: TRBJ2-1; V gene: TRBV19; CDR3 protein: ASSVLRGGEQF
J gene: TRBJ2-6; V gene: TRBV5-3; CDR3 protein: ARSLAQPSGANVLT
J gene: TRBJ2-5; V gene: TRBV28; CDR3 protein: ASSRGPGETQY
J gene: TRBJ2-7; V gene: TRBV5-8; CDR3 protein: ASSFRRGIEQY
J gene: TRBJ1-1; V gene: TRBV28; CDR3 protein: ASSEPGQAEAF
J gene: TRBJ2-1; V gene: TRBV28; CDR3 protein: ASRPAAGYEQF
J gene: TRBJ2-3; V gene: TRBV7-3; CDR3 protein: ASKGTGGTDTQY
J gene: TRBJ2-7; V gene: TRBV7-8; CDR3 protein: ASSPIMTGNEQY
J gene: TRBJ1-1; V gene: TRBV5-1; CDR3 protein: ASSLRGTYTEAF
J gene: TRBJ1-4; V gene: TRBV28; CDR3 protein: ASTLGPEREKLF
J gene: -; V gene: TRBV2; CDR3 protein: ASSEGVGTASYEQY
J gene: TRBJ2-7; V gene: TRBV6-1; CDR3 protein: ASKVGGGSYEQY
J gene: TRBJ2-7; V gene: TRBV30; CDR3 protein: AWRDIRRTYEQY
J gene: TRBJ1-4; V gene: TRBV30; CDR3 protein: AWSVLDRTFEKLF
J gene: TRBJ1-1; V gene: TRBV5-1; CDR3 protein: ASSLGTGVTEAF
J gene: TRBJ2-5; V gene: TRBV5-1; CDR3 protein: TSSSVSEGGQY
J gene: TRBJ2-6; V gene: TRBV11-3; CDR3 protein: ASSLVRFGSWT
J gene: TRBJ2-1; V gene: TRBV5-5; CDR3 protein: ASSLGLAVYNEQF
J gene: TRBJ1-1; V gene: TRBV19; CDR3 protein: ASTPGGGPEAF
J gene: TRBJ2-5; V gene: TRBV7-9; CDR3 protein: ASSGPGQLKQETQY
J gene: TRBJ2-7; V gene: TRBV6-5; CDR3 protein: ASSPTGTGLYEQY
J gene: TRBJ1-1; V gene: TRBV5-1; CDR3 protein: ASSPLGNWDTEAF
J gene: TRBJ2-7; V gene: TRBV21-1; CDR3 protein: ASSSQGGVPYEQY
J gene: TRBJ2-1; V gene: TRBV28; CDR3 protein: ASSRQGVVADEQF
J gene: TRBJ2-7; V gene: TRBV7-2; CDR3 protein: ASSADGTGVWEQY
J gene: TRBJ2-5; V gene: TRBV6-1; CDR3 protein: ASRRRGEETQY
J gene: TRBJ2-7; V gene: TRBV6-6; CDR3 protein: ASSRGYEQY
J gene: TRBJ2-1; V gene: TRBV30; CDR3 protein: AWAVYNYNEQF
J gene: TRBJ1-1; V gene: TRBV29-1; CDR3 protein: SVRGGWGMNTEAF
J gene: TRBJ2-1; V gene: TRBV5-1; CDR3 protein: ASSPDRVLYNEQF
J gene: TRBJ2-1; V gene: TRBV18; CDR3 protein: ASSPGGGDEQF
J gene: TRBJ2-1; V gene: TRBV7-9; CDR3 protein: ASGTTGYNEQF
J gene: TRBJ1-1; V gene: TRBV29-1; CDR3 protein: SVETGVMNTEAF
J gene: TRBJ1-1; V gene: TRBV9; CDR3 protein: ASSVEHPPAF
J gene: TRBJ2-7; V gene: TRBV4-1; CDR3 protein: ASSHHVPGQGSYEQY
J gene: TRBJ2-7; V gene: TRBV5-4; CDR3 protein: ASSLAKASGVYEQY
J gene: TRBJ1-3; V gene: TRBV14; CDR3 protein: ASSFDRMGGNTIY
J gene: TRBJ2-7; V gene: TRBV19; CDR3 protein: ASSIELEGYEQY
J gene: TRBJ1-1; V gene: TRBV19; CDR3 protein: ASTREQGETKAF
J gene: TRBJ2-5; V gene: TRBV7-9; CDR3 protein: ASSPTSGIKETQY
J gene: TRBJ1-1; V gene: TRBV19; CDR3 protein: ASCTQGFPTEAF